Shown below are 16 T cell receptor beta chains from a single sample sequenced in a study of blood T cell repertoires in COVID-19. Sequencing was performed with immunoSEQ multiplex PCR; in TCRdb, only in-frame clones are kept and a portion is missing. The table has over 130,000 clones, approximately 88% seen once. Sequenced material: peripheral blood. The receptors originated from a human donor in a cohort sampled during active COVID-19.

CDR3 loop: CASSHRQALRDTQYF. The CDR3 coding sequence is TGTGCCAGCAGTCATAGACAGGCTCTACGAGATACGCAGTATTTT. This rearrangement joins TRBV6-5 to TRBJ2-3, with TRBD1 as a possible D gene (6 bases). The V and J ends lost 5 bases and 5 bases respectively, with 17 bases between them. Germline V gene lookup returns CDR1 MNHEY and CDR2 SVGAGI. The CDR3 runs to 15 residues.

This chain joins TRBV10-3 and TRBJ1-5; D perhaps matches TRBD1 (5 bases). Germline CDR1 ENHRY, CDR2 SYGVKD. This CDR3 has 13 amino acids. The V gene lost 10 bases and the J gene lost 7 bases, with 17 bases spanning the gap. Written as DNA, the CDR3 is TGTGCCACCGGGGAGGGGACGGGGCAGCCCCAGCATTTT. It is translated as CATGEGTGQPQHF.

The gene calls are TRBV19 and TRBJ1-3; 9 bases match TRBD1. Germline V lookup: CDR1 LNHDA, CDR2 SQIVND (reference sequence). V shed 10 bases, J shed 4 bases, and the junction held 11 bases outside the gene matches. The CDR3 runs 15 residues. The chain's CDR3 is CATENGDRVGNTIYF. The CDR3 DNA is TGTGCCACCGAGAATGGGGACAGGGTCGGAAACACCATATATTTT.

The V and J genes are TRBV7-8 and TRBJ1-4; 8 nucleotides match TRBD1. The CDR3 consists of 14 residues. The J segment lost 7 bases and the V segment lost 5 bases, leaving 6 bases of the junction unmatched. CDR1 is SGHVS and CDR2 is FQNEAQ in the germline V gene. The CDR3 DNA reads TGTGCCAGCAGCACCCGACAGGGGTTTGAAAAACTGTTTTTT. Amino acid sequence: CASSTRQGFEKLFF.

The rearrangement joins TRBV2 to TRBJ1-1; maybe TRBD1 (6 bases). Trimming pared 7 bases from V and 4 bases from J, leaving 16 bases between. In germline, CDR1 is SNHLY, CDR2 FYNNEI. The CDR3 is 14 amino acids. CDR3 region: CASKGLQGGTEAFF. The CDR3 coding sequence is TGTGCCAGCAAGGGTCTACAGGGTGGCACTGAAGCTTTCTTT.

This sequence joins TRBV10-3 and TRBJ1-1, with 10 bases matching TRBD1. There are 14 residues in the CDR3. The V gene end was trimmed by 6 bases and the J gene end by 5 bases; junction bases not matched to a gene: 6. From germline, CDR1 is ENHRY and CDR2 SYGVKD. CDR3 region: CAISLDRGGTEAFF. The CDR3 nucleotides are TGTGCCATCAGCCTGGACAGGGGGGGTACTGAAGCTTTCTTT.

Points on this clone: Other nucleotide sequences from this sample produce the same CDR3. The chain has TRBV7-2 and TRBJ2-5; 11 positions agree with TRBD2. This CDR3 is built from 15 residues. CDR1 and CDR2 from the germline V gene are SGHTA and FQGNSA. V lost 5 bases and J lost 4; bases outside the gene matches: 6. The CDR3 coding sequence is TGTGCCAGCAGCCTTCTAGCGGGGGGAGGAGAGACCCAGTACTTC. This codes for CASSLLAGGGETQYF.

The chain links TRBV5-4 to TRBJ2-1; D perhaps matches TRBD2 (5 bases). The CDR3 is 16 residues long. V lost 4 bases to trimming and J lost 0 bases, with 14 bases between them. Per germline, CDR1 SGHNT and CDR2 YYREEE (reference sequence). The CDR3 protein is CASSREGSSSYNEQFF. CDR3 in DNA: TGTGCCAGCAGCCGTGAGGGTAGCAGCTCCTACAATGAGCAGTTCTTC.

This CDR3 is CSASGAGGRAILTDTQYF. The CDR3 nucleotides read TGCAGTGCTAGTGGGGCGGGGGGTCGCGCTATCCTCACAGATACGCAGTATTTT. This chain connects TRBV20-1 to TRBJ2-3; 8 bases map to TRBD2. Unmatched junction bases numbered 16, after V lost 3 bases and J lost 2 bases. Germline CDR1 DFQATT, CDR2 SNEGSKA (reference sequence). This CDR3 comprises 18 residues.

The chain recombines TRBV4-2 with TRBJ2-2; tentatively, D is TRBD1 (5 bases). CDR1 is LGHNA, CDR2 YNFKEQ, per germline. This CDR3 region has 17 residues. Deletions cut 0 bases from V and 0 bases from J, with 11 bases between. The CDR3 protein is CASSQDTGQANTGELFF. The CDR3, as DNA: TGTGCCAGCAGCCAAGATACAGGACAAGCGAACACCGGGGAGCTGTTTTTT.

This CDR3 reads CASSLSDNQPQHF. The CDR3 region has the DNA TGTGCCAGCAGTTTGAGTGACAATCAGCCCCAGCATTTT. The chain couples TRBV27 to TRBJ1-5; D not resolved. Germline CDR1 MNHEY, CDR2 SMNVEV (reference sequence). Trimming took off 3 bases at V and 3 bases at J, with 6 bases between the two ends. This CDR3 has 13 amino acids.

The V call is TRBV19, the J call TRBJ1-1; a weak D match, TRBD1 (5 bases). With 1 base removed from V and 5 bases from J, the gap between germline ends came to 11 bases. CDR3 length equals 14 residues. The germline V gene encodes CDR1 LNHDA and CDR2 SQIVND (reference sequence). CDR3 protein: CASSIVRGRTEAFF. Here the CDR3 DNA reads TGTGCCAGTAGTATAGTTAGGGGAAGGACTGAAGCTTTCTTT.

This rearrangement joins TRBV4-3 to TRBJ2-1; 9 nucleotides match TRBD2. The CDR3 consists of 19 residues. With 0 bases clipped from V and 0 bases from J, the junction kept 9 bases outside the gene matches. In germline, CDR1 is LGHNA, CDR2 YSLEER. CDR3 nucleotide sequence: TGCGCCAGCAGCCAAGATAGGATTAGCGGGGGCAGCTCCTACAATGAGCAGTTCTTC. It codes for CASSQDRISGGSSYNEQFF.

The gene calls are TRBV3-1 (or the pseudogene TRBV3-2) and TRBJ1-6, with TRBD1 matching over 7 bases. The V and J ends lost 3 bases and 6 bases, in that order; junction bases with no gene match: 5. Germline V gene sequence: CDR1 LGHDT, CDR2 YNNKEL (reference sequence). The CDR3 spans 15 residues. This CDR3 is CASSQRDSGNSPLHF. In DNA, the CDR3 is TGTGCCAGCAGCCAGAGGGACAGCGGTAATTCACCCCTCCACTTT.

This clone was picked up a small number of times. CDR3 sequence: CASSLGGGDTGELFF. CDR3 DNA: TGTGCCAGCAGCTTAGGTGGGGGGGACACCGGGGAGCTGTTTTTT. The chain has TRBV7-6 and TRBJ2-2; 7 bases fit TRBD2. The ends lost 1 base at V and 3 bases at J; junction bases unmatched: 2. CDR1 is SGHVS and CDR2 is FNYEAQ in the germline V gene. The CDR3 length is 15 residues.

This clone was seen a handful of times. The rearrangement links TRBV12-3 or TRBV12-4 to TRBJ1-6, with D unclear. Trimming shortened V by 8 bases and J by 11 bases, and 13 bases separated the two germline ends. CDR3 length equals 12 residues. The CDR3 DNA follows: TGTGCCAGCTCGACATTTTCGGCACCCCTCCACTTT. It codes for CASSTFSAPLHF.